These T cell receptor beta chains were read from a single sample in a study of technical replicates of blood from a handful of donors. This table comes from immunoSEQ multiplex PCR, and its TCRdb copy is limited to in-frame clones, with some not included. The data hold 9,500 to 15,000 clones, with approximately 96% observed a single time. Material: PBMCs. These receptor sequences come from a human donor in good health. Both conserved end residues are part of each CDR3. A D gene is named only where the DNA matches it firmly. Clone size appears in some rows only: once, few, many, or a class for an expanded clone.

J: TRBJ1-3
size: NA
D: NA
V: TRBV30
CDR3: CAWSVRRDSGNTIYF
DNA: TGTGCCTGGAGTGTACGGAGGGATTCTGGAAACACCATATATTTT

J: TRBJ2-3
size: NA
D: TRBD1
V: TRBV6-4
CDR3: CASNSGTAVPGDTQYF
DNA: TGTGCCAGCAACTCCGGGACAGCGGTTCCCGGGGATACGCAGTATTTT

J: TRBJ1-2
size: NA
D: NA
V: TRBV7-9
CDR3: CASSPTSGYVVDGYTF
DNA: TGTGCCAGCAGCCCAACCTCCGGGTACGTCGTCGATGGCTACACCTTC

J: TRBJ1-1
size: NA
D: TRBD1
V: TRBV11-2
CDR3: CASSLGQGDTEAFF
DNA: TGTGCCAGCAGCTTAGGACAGGGAGACACTGAAGCTTTCTTT

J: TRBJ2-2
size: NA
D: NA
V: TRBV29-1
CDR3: CSAQGAGVYTGELFF
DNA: TGCAGCGCCCAGGGGGCGGGAGTGTACACCGGGGAGCTGTTTTTT

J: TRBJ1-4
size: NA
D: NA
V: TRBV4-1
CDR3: CASSHLRTAGDEKLFF
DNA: TGCGCCAGCAGCCATCTCAGGACGGCGGGCGATGAAAAACTGTTTTTT

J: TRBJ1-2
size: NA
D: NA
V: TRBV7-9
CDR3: CASSLSKGSGFDYGYTF
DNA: TGTGCCAGCAGCTTAAGTAAAGGGTCAGGGTTCGACTATGGCTACACCTTC

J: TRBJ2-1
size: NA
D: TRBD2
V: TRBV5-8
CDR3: CASSSGLAAYNEQFF
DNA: TGTGCCAGCAGCTCGGGACTAGCGGCCTACAATGAGCAGTTCTTC

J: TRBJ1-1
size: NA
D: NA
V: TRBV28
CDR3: CASSSTGETTGTEAFF
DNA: TGTGCCAGCAGTTCAACGGGCGAGACTACGGGTACTGAAGCTTTCTTT

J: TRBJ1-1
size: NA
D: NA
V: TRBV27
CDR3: CASSPGPSWEMNTEAFF
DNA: TGTGCCAGCAGTCCCGGGCCTTCCTGGGAGATGAACACTGAAGCTTTCTTT

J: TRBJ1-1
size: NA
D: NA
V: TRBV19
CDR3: CASSIGGFDEAFF
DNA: TGTGCCAGTAGTATTGGGGGGTTCGATGAAGCTTTCTTT

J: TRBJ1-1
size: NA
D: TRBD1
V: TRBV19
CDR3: CASSLGQGANTEAFF
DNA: TGTGCCAGTAGTCTTGGACAGGGGGCGAACACTGAAGCTTTCTTT

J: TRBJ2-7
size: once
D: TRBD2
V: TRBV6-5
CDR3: CASSYSGPGGTYEQYF
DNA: TGTGCCAGCAGTTACTCAGGTCCGGGAGGAACCTACGAGCAGTACTTC

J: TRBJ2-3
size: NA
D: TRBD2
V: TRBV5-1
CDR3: CASSSLTSGNTDTQYF
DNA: TGCGCCAGCAGCTCCCTCACTAGCGGGAACACAGATACGCAGTATTTT

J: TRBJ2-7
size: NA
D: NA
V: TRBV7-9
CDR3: CASSLAQGYEQYF
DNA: TGTGCCAGCAGCTTAGCACAGGGCTACGAGCAGTACTTC

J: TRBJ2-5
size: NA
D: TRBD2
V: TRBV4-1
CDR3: CASSQLPSGETQYF
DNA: TGCGCCAGCAGCCAACTCCCTAGCGGCGAGACCCAGTACTTC

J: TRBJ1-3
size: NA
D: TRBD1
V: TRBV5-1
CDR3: CASSLAPGTGGASDQF
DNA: TGCGCCAGCAGCTTGGCCCCCGGGACAGGGGGTGCTTCGGACCAATTT

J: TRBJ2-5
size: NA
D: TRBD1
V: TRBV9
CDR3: CASSQTRNRGEETQYF
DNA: TGTGCCAGCAGCCAGACACGAAACAGGGGAGAAGAGACCCAGTACTTC

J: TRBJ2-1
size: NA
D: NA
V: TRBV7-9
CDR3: CASSFRVSNDEQFF
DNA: TGTGCCAGCAGCTTCAGGGTTAGCAACGATGAGCAGTTCTTC

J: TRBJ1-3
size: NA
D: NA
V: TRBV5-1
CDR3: CASSLVTRVDTIYF
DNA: TGCGCCAGCAGTTTAGTAACGAGGGTGGACACCATATATTTT

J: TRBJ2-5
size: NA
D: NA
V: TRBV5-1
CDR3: CASSPSAGGFQETQYF
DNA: TGCGCCAGCAGCCCGAGTGCTGGGGGGTTCCAAGAGACCCAGTACTTC

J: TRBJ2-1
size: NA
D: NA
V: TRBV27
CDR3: CASRVMGGLNNEQFF
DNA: TGTGCCAGCCGGGTGATGGGGGGGCTAAACAATGAGCAGTTCTTC

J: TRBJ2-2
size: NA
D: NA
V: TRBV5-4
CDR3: CASSLALLANTGELFF
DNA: TGTGCCAGCAGCTTGGCGCTTCTAGCTAACACCGGGGAGCTGTTTTTT

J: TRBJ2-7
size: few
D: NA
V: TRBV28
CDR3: CASSLGLLSVSYEQYF
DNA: TGTGCCAGCAGTTTAGGGTTACTTAGCGTATCCTACGAGCAGTACTTC

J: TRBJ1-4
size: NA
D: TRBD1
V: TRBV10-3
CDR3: CAISATGTSEKLFF
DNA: TGTGCCATCAGTGCGACAGGGACAAGTGAAAAACTGTTTTTT

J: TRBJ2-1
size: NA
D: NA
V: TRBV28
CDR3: CASVIRTTSYNEQFF
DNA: TGTGCCAGCGTTATCAGGACAACCTCCTACAATGAGCAGTTCTTC

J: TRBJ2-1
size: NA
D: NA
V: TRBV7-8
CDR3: CASSFFDSLGYNEQFF
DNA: TGTGCCAGCAGCTTTTTTGACTCCCTTGGTTACAATGAGCAGTTCTTC

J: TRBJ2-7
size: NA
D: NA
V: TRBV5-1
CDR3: CASSFIHPSYEQYF
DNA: TGCGCCAGCAGCTTTATACACCCCTCCTACGAGCAGTACTTC

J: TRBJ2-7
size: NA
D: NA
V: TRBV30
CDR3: CAWSGAALSGQYF
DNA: TGTGCCTGGAGTGGAGCGGCCCTTAGCGGGCAGTACTTC

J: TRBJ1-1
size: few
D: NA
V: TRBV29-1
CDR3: CSARGLNTEAFF
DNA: TGCAGCGCCCGCGGATTGAACACTGAAGCTTTCTTT

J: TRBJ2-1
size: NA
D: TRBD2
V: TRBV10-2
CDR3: CASSSGTSGYNEQFF
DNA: TGCGCCAGCAGTTCCGGGACTAGCGGCTACAATGAGCAGTTCTTC

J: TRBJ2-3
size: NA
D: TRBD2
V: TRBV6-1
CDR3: CASSGLAGGPDTQYF
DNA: TGTGCCAGCAGTGGACTAGCGGGAGGGCCAGATACGCAGTATTTT

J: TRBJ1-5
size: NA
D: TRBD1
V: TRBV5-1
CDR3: CASSPGQGDENQPQHF
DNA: TGCGCCAGCAGCCCGGGACAGGGGGACGAGAATCAGCCCCAGCATTTT

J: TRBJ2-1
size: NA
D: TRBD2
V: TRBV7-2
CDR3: CASSFLSPGTSGSGEQFF
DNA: TGTGCCAGCAGCTTCCTATCCCCCGGGACTAGCGGGAGTGGAGAGCAGTTCTTC

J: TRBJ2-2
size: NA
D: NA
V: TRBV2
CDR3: CASSEGSGYTGELFF
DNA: TGTGCCAGCAGTGAAGGTTCGGGATACACCGGGGAGCTGTTTTTT

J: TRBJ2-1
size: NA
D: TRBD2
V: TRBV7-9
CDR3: CASSSSAGARNEQFF
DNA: TGTGCCAGCAGCTCTTCTGCGGGAGCGAGAAATGAGCAGTTCTTC

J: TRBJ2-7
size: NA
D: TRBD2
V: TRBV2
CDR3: CASRALWGRAYEQYF
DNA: TGTGCCAGCAGGGCCCTTTGGGGGAGGGCCTACGAGCAGTACTTC

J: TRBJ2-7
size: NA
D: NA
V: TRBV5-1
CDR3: CASSLTLGKGGGEQYF
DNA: TGCGCCAGCAGCTTGACCCTAGGAAAGGGAGGGGGCGAGCAGTACTTC

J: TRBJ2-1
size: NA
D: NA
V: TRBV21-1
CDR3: CAGRTSGLNEQFF
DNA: TGTGCCGGCCGGACTAGCGGGCTCAATGAGCAGTTCTTC

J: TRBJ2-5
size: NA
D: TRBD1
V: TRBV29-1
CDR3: CSSVTGGAKTQYF
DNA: TGCAGCTCTGTAACAGGGGGCGCGAAGACCCAGTACTTC

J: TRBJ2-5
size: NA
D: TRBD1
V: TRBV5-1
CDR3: CASSPGDRGPQETQYF
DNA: TGCGCCAGCAGCCCAGGGGACAGGGGACCGCAAGAGACCCAGTACTTC

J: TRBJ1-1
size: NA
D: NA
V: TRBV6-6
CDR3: CASSVVGRAFF
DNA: TGTGCCAGCAGCGTAGTGGGGAGAGCTTTCTTT

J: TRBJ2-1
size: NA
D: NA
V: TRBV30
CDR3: CAWSVLTYNEQFF
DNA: TGTGCCTGGAGTGTACTGACCTACAATGAGCAGTTCTTC

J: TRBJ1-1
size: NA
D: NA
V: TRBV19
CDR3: CASTADAILNTEAFF
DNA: TGTGCCAGTACCGCGGATGCGATCCTGAACACTGAAGCTTTCTTT

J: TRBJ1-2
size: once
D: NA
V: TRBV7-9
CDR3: CASSLGGGRSNYGYTF
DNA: TGTGCCAGCAGCTTAGGTGGCGGGCGGTCTAACTATGGCTACACCTTC

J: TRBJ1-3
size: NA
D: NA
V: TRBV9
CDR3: CASSVGTMGNTIYF
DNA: TGTGCCAGCAGCGTAGGGACAATGGGAAACACCATATATTTT

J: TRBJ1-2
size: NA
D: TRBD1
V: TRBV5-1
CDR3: CASSLDEGASYGYTF
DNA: TGCGCCAGCAGCTTGGACGAGGGGGCGAGCTATGGCTACACCTTC

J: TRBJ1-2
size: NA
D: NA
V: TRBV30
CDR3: CAWSVHGYGYTF
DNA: TGTGCCTGGAGTGTACATGGCTATGGCTACACCTTC

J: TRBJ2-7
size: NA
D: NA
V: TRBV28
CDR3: CASSFSGVYEQYF
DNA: TGTGCCAGCAGTTTTTCAGGGGTCTACGAGCAGTACTTC

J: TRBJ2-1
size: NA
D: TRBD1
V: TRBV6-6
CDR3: CASSDPGQQKEEQFF
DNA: TGTGCCAGCAGTGATCCGGGACAGCAGAAGGAAGAGCAGTTCTTC